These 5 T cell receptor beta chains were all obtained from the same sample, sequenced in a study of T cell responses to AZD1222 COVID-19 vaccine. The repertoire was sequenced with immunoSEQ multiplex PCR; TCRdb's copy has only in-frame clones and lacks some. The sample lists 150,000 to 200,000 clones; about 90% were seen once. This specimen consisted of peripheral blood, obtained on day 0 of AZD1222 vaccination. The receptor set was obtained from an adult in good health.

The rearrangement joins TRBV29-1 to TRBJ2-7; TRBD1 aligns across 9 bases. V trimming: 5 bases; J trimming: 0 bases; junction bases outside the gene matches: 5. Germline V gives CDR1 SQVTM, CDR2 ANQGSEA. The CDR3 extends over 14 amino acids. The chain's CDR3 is CSVNPGQGSYEQYF. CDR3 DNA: TGCAGCGTTAACCCGGGACAGGGCTCCTACGAGCAGTACTTC.

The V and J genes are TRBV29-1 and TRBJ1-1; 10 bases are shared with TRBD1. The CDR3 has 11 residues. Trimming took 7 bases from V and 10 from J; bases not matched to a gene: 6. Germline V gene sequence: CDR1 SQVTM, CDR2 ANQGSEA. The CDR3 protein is CSDGQGGVAFF. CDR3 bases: TGCAGCGACGGACAGGGGGGAGTAGCTTTCTTT.

The CDR3 here is CARQTENTEAFF. The CDR3 DNA sequence: TGTGCCCGCCAGACGGAAAACACTGAAGCTTTCTTT. J is TRBJ1-1 and V is TRBV30; D remains ambiguous. Germline CDR1 GTSNPN, CDR2 SVGIG (reference sequence). The CDR3 runs to 12 residues. Trimming took 8 bases from V and 2 from J, leaving 12 bases between them.

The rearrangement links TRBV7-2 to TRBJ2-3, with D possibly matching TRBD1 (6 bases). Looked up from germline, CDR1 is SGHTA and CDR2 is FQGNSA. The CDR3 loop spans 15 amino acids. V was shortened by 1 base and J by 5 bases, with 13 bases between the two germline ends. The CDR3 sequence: CASSLVGRGRDTQYF. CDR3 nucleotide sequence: TGTGCCAGCAGCTTAGTGGGCAGGGGAAGAGATACGCAGTATTTT.

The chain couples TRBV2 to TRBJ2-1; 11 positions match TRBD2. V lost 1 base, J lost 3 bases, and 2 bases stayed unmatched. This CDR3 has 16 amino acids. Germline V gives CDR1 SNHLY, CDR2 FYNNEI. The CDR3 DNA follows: TGTGCCAGCAGTGAAGGGACTAGCGGGTACTACAATGAGCAGTTCTTC. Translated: CASSEGTSGYYNEQFF.